This T cell receptor (beta chain) was documented in a study of blood T cell repertoires in COVID-19. Trimming left V 2 bases short and J 2 bases short, with 8 bases between. The CDR3 loop spans 13 amino acids. Germline CDR1 GTSNPN, CDR2 SVGIG (reference sequence). The protocol was immunoSEQ multiplex PCR, while the TCRdb copy is restricted to in-frame clones and leaves out a portion. The sample has 150,000 to 200,000 clones, roughly nine tenths seen once. J is TRBJ2-3 and V is TRBV30, with a weak D call TRBD1 (6 bases). The sequencing input was peripheral blood. This TCR came from a man in his 70s with active or convalescent COVID-19. The CDR3 here is CAWSQGHTDTQYF. CDR3 bases: TGTGCCTGGAGTCAGGGGCACACAGATACGCAGTATTTT.